These T cell receptor beta chains were read from a single sample in a study of neoadjuvant anti-PD-1 for oral cavity cancer. Method: immunoSEQ multiplex PCR; TCRdb's copy keeps in-frame clones and lacks some. The sample has about 6,900 clones, 70% to 75% seen once. Here the sequenced sample was PBMCs, taken before nivolumab (anti-PD-1) treatment. These receptors were obtained from a person between 40 and 85 years old with oral cavity squamous cell carcinoma. Each CDR3 is given without its conserved first and last residue. The order of the fields is J gene, CDR3 length, V gene, CDR3 protein.

J: TRBJ1-1; length: 12; V: TRBV6-6; CDR3: ASTGQQGNTEAF
J: TRBJ1-1; length: 11; V: TRBV29-1; CDR3: SATQGTGTEAF
J: TRBJ1-1; length: 11; V: TRBV10-1; CDR3: ASSQGRNTEAF
J: TRBJ1-6; length: 14; V: TRBV5-1; CDR3: ASSLEGGEGNSPLH
J: TRBJ2-2; length: 13; V: TRBV4-1; CDR3: ASSPYNRETGELF
J: TRBJ2-7; length: 14; V: TRBV4-1; CDR3: ASSPGPGRVFGEQY
J: TRBJ1-6; length: 12; V: TRBV11-2; CDR3: ASSLLQDNSPLH
J: TRBJ1-1; length: 12; V: TRBV7-9; CDR3: ASSLAMGRTEAF
J: TRBJ2-7; length: 13; V: TRBV18; CDR3: ASSPIGAAGGEQY
J: TRBJ2-2; length: 15; V: TRBV19; CDR3: ASSILGEERRTGELF
J: TRBJ1-2; length: 13; V: TRBV19; CDR3: ASSEDIALNYGYT
J: TRBJ2-7; length: 10; V: TRBV13; CDR3: ASSLGDSEQY
J: TRBJ2-1; length: 12; V: TRBV10-1; CDR3: ASSEGGRYNEQF
J: TRBJ2-5; length: 16; V: TRBV15; CDR3: ATSGLWGASGGGETQY
J: TRBJ1-1; length: 11; V: TRBV14; CDR3: ASSIKENTEAF
J: TRBJ2-5; length: 12; V: TRBV6-6; CDR3: ASSIAGVQETQY
J: TRBJ2-1; length: 13; V: TRBV5-1; CDR3: ASSLEQRGPNEQF
J: TRBJ2-3; length: 13; V: TRBV27; CDR3: ASSLSGIRTDTQY
J: TRBJ2-3; length: 11; V: TRBV19; CDR3: ASRGLASDTQY
J: TRBJ2-1; length: 14; V: TRBV6-1; CDR3: ASSEQGGGNYNEQF
J: TRBJ1-4; length: 11; V: TRBV19; CDR3: ASRWGAGEKLF
J: TRBJ2-6; length: 12; V: TRBV5-6; CDR3: ASSPGGGANVLT
J: TRBJ1-2; length: 10; V: TRBV19; CDR3: ASSLEHYGYT
J: TRBJ1-6; length: 15; V: TRBV11-2; CDR3: ASSLDGVRSYNSPLH